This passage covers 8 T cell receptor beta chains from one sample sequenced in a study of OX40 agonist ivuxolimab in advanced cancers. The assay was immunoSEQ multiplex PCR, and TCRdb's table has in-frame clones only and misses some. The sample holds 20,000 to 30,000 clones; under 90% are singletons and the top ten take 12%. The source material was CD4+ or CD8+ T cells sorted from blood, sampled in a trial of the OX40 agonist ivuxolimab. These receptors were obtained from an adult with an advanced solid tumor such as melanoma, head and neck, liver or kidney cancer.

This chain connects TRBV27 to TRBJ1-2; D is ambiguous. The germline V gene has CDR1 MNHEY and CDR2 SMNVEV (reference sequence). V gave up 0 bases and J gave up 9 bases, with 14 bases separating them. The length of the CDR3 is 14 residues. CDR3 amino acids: CASSLSAGIRSYTF. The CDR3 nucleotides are TGTGCCAGCAGTTTATCGGCAGGCATCCGAAGCTACACCTTC.

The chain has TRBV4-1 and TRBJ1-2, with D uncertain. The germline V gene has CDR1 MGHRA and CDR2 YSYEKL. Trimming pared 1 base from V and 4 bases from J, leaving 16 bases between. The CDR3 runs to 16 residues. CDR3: CASSQAAAGLGYGYTF. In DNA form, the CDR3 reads TGCGCCAGCAGCCAAGCAGCGGCAGGTTTAGGCTATGGCTACACCTTC.

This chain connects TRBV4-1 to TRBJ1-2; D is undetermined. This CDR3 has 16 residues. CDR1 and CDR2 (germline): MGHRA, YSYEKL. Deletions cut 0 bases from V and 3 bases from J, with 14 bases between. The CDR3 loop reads CASSQEEFSLHYGYTF. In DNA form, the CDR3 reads TGCGCCAGCAGCCAAGAAGAGTTCTCTTTGCACTATGGCTACACCTTC.

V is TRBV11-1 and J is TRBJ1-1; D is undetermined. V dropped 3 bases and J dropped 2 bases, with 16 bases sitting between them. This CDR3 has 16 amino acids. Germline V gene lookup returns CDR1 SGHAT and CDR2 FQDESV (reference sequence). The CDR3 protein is CASSFSTNIYNTEAFF. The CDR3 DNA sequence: TGTGCCAGCAGCTTTAGTACGAATATCTACAACACTGAAGCTTTCTTT.

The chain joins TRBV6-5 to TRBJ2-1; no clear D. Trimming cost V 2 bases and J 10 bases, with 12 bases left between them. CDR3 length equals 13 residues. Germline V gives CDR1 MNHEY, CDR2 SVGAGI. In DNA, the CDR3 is TGTGCCAGCAGTTACCCGACGGGCCAAGAGCAGTTCTTC. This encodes CASSYPTGQEQFF.

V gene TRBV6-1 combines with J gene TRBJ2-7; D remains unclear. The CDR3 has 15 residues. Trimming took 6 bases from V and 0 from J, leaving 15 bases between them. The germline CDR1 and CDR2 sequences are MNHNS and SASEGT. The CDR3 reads CASSALPASSYEQYF. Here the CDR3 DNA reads TGTGCCAGCAGCGCCTTGCCAGCCAGCTCCTACGAGCAGTACTTC.

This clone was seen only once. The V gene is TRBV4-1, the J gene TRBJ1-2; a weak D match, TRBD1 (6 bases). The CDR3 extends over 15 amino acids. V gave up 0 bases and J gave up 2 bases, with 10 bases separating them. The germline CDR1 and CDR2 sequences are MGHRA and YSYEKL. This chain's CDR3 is CASSQDRTDNYGYTF. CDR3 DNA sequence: TGCGCCAGCAGCCAAGACCGGACAGACAACTATGGCTACACCTTC.

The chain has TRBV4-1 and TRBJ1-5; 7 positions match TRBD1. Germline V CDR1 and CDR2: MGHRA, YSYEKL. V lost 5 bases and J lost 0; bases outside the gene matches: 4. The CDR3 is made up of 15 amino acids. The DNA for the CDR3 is TGCGCCAGCAGCGCCCGACAGGGTAGCAATCAGCCCCAGCATTTT. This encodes CASSARQGSNQPQHF.